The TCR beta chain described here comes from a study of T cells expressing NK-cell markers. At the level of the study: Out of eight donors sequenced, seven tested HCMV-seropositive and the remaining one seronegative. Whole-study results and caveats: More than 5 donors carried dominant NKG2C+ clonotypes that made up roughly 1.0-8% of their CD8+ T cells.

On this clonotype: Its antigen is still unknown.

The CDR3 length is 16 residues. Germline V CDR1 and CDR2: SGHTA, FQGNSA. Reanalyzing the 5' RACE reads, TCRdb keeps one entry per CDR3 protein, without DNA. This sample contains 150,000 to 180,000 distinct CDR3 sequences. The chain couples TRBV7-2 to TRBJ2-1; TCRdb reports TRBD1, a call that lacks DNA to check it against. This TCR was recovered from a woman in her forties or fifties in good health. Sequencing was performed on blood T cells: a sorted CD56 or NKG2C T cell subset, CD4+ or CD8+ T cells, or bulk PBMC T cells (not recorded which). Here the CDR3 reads CASLPRSGSGLNEQFF.